Here is one T cell receptor (beta chain) with its context. Its target antigen remains unknown. Base qualities were left out, and no much larger clone turns up one base away. The entry originates in a study of cytomegalovirus exposure and HLA in healthy donors (dated by TCRdb to about 2017). In the study overall: According to an earlier analysis of 587 of the donors, about 170 million T cells yielded roughly 110 million unique TCR beta sequences and 276 Gb of sequence data. Roughly 300 gigabases of sequencing data and approximately 84 million unique TCR sequences were included in an early release covering over 600 HLA-typed donors. The genetic ancestry cluster associated with self-reported Caucasian donors included around four fifths of the roughly 380 genotyped donors. The study was designed to test whether signatures of past pathogen exposure could be identified by cataloging public T cell receptors. Using immunosequencing, the study profiled T cell repertoires from about 620 subjects and related those repertoires to cytomegalovirus serostatus. In addition to the first cohort of 650 to 750 subjects, a separate validation cohort of 120 different subjects was used. To predict cytomegalovirus infection status, the study combined high-throughput TCR immunosequencing, statistical association of individual TCRs with disease status, and machine learning. In a later analysis, previously published TCR beta repertoires from hundreds of donors were re-analyzed and high-resolution HLA genotyping was added so that TCR occurrence patterns could be studied. In the later analysis, no new phenotypic data were used to find candidate immune exposures; instead, reliance was placed on TCR beta sequences and their occurrence across donors. In an earlier analysis of more than 550 of the donors, high-throughput TCR beta sequencing was used to judge whether each TCR beta V gene segment behaved as functional or pseudogenic. Donor age, sex, ethnicity and CMV serostatus were collected together with the repertoire data. A later genetic analysis took genome-wide SNP genotypes for about 65% of the 666 donors and used that subset as a discovery cohort. Every discovery cohort repertoire had been produced on one sequencing platform. Both class I and class II loci were covered by HLA typing, at four-digit resolution. Typing coverage differed by locus: A, B, C, DRB1 and DQB1 were typed in roughly 620-640 donors, DQA1 in about 560, DPA1 in around 610, and DPB1 in about 450. About five DR-DQ haplotypes were treated as single units for association and clustering because of strong linkage in the cohort. Among roughly 370 genotyped donors of the cohort, an average of around 240,000 unique TCR beta nucleotide sequences were sequenced per donor, around a sixth of them non-productive. Study-wide findings and limitations: The earlier analysis of fewer than 750 of the donors excluded roughly 17 rarely observed V segments, including chromosome 9 orphons, because counts were too low. Sequencing depth was assumed to be roughly uniform across donors in the presence/absence analyses, though that assumption may not hold. CMV serostatus was the only immune exposure information available for the cohort. In vitro tests confirmed that a few of the cytomegalovirus-associated TCR beta chains recognize cytomegalovirus antigens. In a later analysis, around 15,000 TCR beta sequences were associated with specific HLA alleles at a false discovery rate of 0.05. Most CMV-associated TCR beta chains appeared to be HLA-restricted in a later analysis, and the HLA associations seemed to be driven largely by CMV exposure. An association between a missense DCLRE1C variant and V-gene and J-gene trimming of TCR beta chains was found in a later genetic analysis and replicated in an independent cohort. In this cohort, only TCR beta chains were sequenced, and detectable features were limited by the absence of alpha or paired-chain data. A later analysis found that HLA-associated TCR beta chains were more clonally expanded and had lower generation probabilities than equally common non-associated chains. Linkage disequilibrium might explain the correlated functional status among segregating V segments, but an unknown experimental factor could not be excluded. The 87-base-pair reads could not distinguish some IMGT-functional V segments, including TRBV6-2 and TRBV6-3, so those segments were excluded. According to the authors, the approach could potentially be generalized to other disease states and immunological phenotypes. In both the original and validation cohorts, the classifier was reported to diagnose cytomegalovirus status with high specificity and sensitivity. A group of highly shared sequence variants was considered likely to be a technical artifact of the sequencing pipeline. The study listed approximately 160 TCR beta chains as associated with cytomegalovirus. While some public TCRs were present in many individuals, most TCR sequences turned up only very rarely across donors. When HLA alleles, especially DR and DQ, strongly co-occurred, TCR associations were difficult to assign to individual alleles. Because HLA typing was missing for some donors at each locus, association tests included only the typed subset. In a later analysis, the rate of TCR association differed among HLA loci, with DRB1 alleles having the most associated TCRs and HLA-C alleles having the fewest. A further reported finding was that TCR beta sequences accurately predicted the HLA-A and HLA-B alleles for most subjects in the first cohort. Broadly in line with IMGT annotations, most TCR beta V segments showed up in productive rearrangements about 90% or about 30% of the time in an earlier analysis of about 500 of the donors. In a later genetic analysis, fewer N-insertions in productive TCRs were reported among donors in an Asian-associated ancestry cluster than the roughly 700-donor mean. Several of the top co-occurrence clusters appeared to be linked to parvovirus B19, influenza, CMV and Epstein-Barr virus, according to a later analysis.

The cohort consisted of hundreds of healthy bone marrow donors. All cohort members were sampled while nominally healthy, although unrecorded immune exposures were likely present. CMV serostatus was recorded as positive for just under 300 and negative for about 50% of the 666 cohort members, whereas no CMV serostatus was recorded for the donor in question. A peripheral blood sample was provided by each donor, and peripheral blood mononuclear cells were used for TCR beta sequencing. The Qiagen DNeasy Blood Extraction Kit was used to extract genomic DNA from the blood cell samples. The library relied on the immunoSEQ multiplex PCR assay. The multiplex PCR relied on a mix of 60 forward primers for TCR Vbeta segments and 13 reverse primers for TCR Jbeta segments. Amplification of the CDR3 region of rearranged TCR beta genes was performed with a multiplex PCR assay on genomic DNA. On the Illumina HiSeq System, the amplified TCR beta libraries were sequenced as 87-base-pair reads. For the original study's pipeline: Across the 500 to 850 repertoires, a later analysis counted roughly 77 million unique TCR beta chains, roughly 11 million of which were shared by at least two donors. To remove PCR and sequencing errors, raw reads were error-corrected and collapsed into unique sequences using a nearest-neighbor algorithm that merged closely related sequences. CDR3 sequences were aligned to IMGT reference sequences to assign V, D and J gene segments. For a sequence to be retained, a match of at least six nucleotides to both a V gene segment and a J gene segment was required. Rearrangements were classified as productive when the CDR3 lacked stop codons and remained in frame with V and J, and all other rearrangements were classified as non-productive. CDR3 was defined according to IMGT convention as the region running from the second conserved V-encoded cysteine to the conserved J-encoded phenylalanine. The earlier analysis of a few hundred of the donors excluded any sequence lacking an unambiguous match to a single V gene segment. An earlier analysis of a few hundred of the donors called V segments functional above 56.7% productive rearrangements and segregating when the between-donor standard deviation exceeded 5%. A statistical classification framework was developed to diagnose cytomegalovirus status using the catalog of TCR beta chain sequences. In a later analysis, TCR nucleotide sequences were compared against IMGT/GENE-DB human TR gene sequences so that V and J genes could be assigned. A later analysis assigned CDR3 sequences and most-parsimonious VDJ recombination scenarios with the TCRdist pipeline. A later analysis defined each TCR beta chain by its CDR3 amino acid sequence plus V-gene family, and excluded reads lacking a unique V-gene family. As a way to deal with suspected cross-contamination and a sequencing artifact, a later analysis dropped roughly 600 nucleotide sequences that were highly shared and had low generation probability. In a later analysis, a clonal expansion index was calculated for each public chain from normalized within-repertoire ranks of inferred template counts. In a later analysis, generation probabilities were computed with a VDJ recombination model fitted to out-of-frame rearrangements, and the resulting probabilities were checked against IGoR. In a later analysis, hypergeometric tests were used to score TCR-TCR, TCR-HLA and TCR-CMV co-occurrence, with a repertoire-size bias correction applied to TCR pairs. In a later analysis, false discovery rates were estimated by permuting HLA or CMV assignments 20 times. In a later analysis, co-occurring TCRs were grouped with DBSCAN, and TCRdist sequence similarity was added when clustering was performed within HLA-allele-positive subsets. Repertoires with fewer than 30,000 or more than 120,000 public chains were left out of co-occurrence clustering, as were five repertoires with anomalous nucleotide sharing. TCRdb holds this immuneACCESS table with in-frame rearrangements only. Some clones are missing; in checked studies, unresolved V genes explain under half, and the rest has no known cause. The DNA gave D and trimming, while V, J and clone size come from that table. The sample yields about 94,000 clones; roughly 77% were counted once. Clones ranked in the top ten supply about a tenth of the sample.

The cysteine opens and the phenylalanine closes a CDR3 of 14 amino acids. This entry keeps only the CDR3 DNA: 42 bases, framed from base 1. The germline V gene yields SGHRS for CDR1 and YFSETQ for CDR2. Cut back by 0 bases and 3 bases, the V and J ends lie 7 bases apart. This receptor was identified in a human donor in good health. What was sequenced was PBMCs. The receptor chain draws on TRBV5-1 and TRBJ2-4, with TRBD1 tentatively as D gene (5 bases match). CDR3 sequence: CASSLDRNKNIQYF. The nucleotide sequence reads TGCGCCAGCAGCTTGGACAGGAACAAAAACATTCAGTACTTC.